The entry that follows covers one TCR beta chain sequence. This clone was seen a single time. Its cognate antigen has yet to be identified. No much larger clonotype is one base removed from it; base qualities were not supplied. Libraries were built with the immunoSEQ multiplex PCR assay. A mixture of 60 forward primers for TCR Vbeta segments and 13 reverse primers for TCR Jbeta segments was used in the multiplex PCR. The CDR3 region of rearranged TCR beta genes was amplified from genomic DNA with a multiplex PCR assay. Amplified TCR beta libraries were sequenced as 87-base-pair reads on the Illumina HiSeq System. Per the authors' processing: Across the 670 or so repertoires, a later analysis counted about 81 million unique TCR beta chains, 8.5 million to 12 million of which were shared by at least two donors. Raw reads were error-corrected and collapsed into unique sequences with a nearest-neighbor algorithm that merged closely related sequences to remove PCR and sequencing errors. CDR3 sequences were aligned to IMGT reference sequences to assign V, D and J gene segments. For a sequence to be retained, at least a six-nucleotide match to both a V gene segment and a J gene segment was required. A rearrangement counted as productive if the CDR3 had no stop codons and remained in frame with V and J, and every other rearrangement counted as non-productive. CDR3 was defined according to IMGT convention as the region running from the second conserved V-encoded cysteine to the conserved J-encoded phenylalanine. In an earlier analysis of more than 550 of the donors, sequences lacking an unambiguous match to a single V gene segment were excluded. An earlier analysis of a few hundred of the donors called V segments functional above 56.7% productive rearrangements and segregating when the between-donor standard deviation exceeded 5%. To diagnose cytomegalovirus status from the catalog of TCR beta chain sequences, a statistical classification framework was built. In a later analysis, V and J genes were assigned by comparing TCR nucleotide sequences against IMGT/GENE-DB human TR gene sequences. A later analysis assigned CDR3 sequences and most-parsimonious VDJ recombination scenarios with the TCRdist pipeline. In a later analysis, each TCR beta chain was defined by its CDR3 amino acid sequence together with its V-gene family, and reads without a unique V-gene family were excluded. To address suspected cross-contamination and a sequencing artifact, a later analysis removed approximately 600 highly shared, low-generation-probability nucleotide sequences. For each public chain, a later analysis derived a clonal expansion index from normalized ranks of inferred template counts within each repertoire. Generation probabilities in a later analysis came from a VDJ recombination model fitted to out-of-frame rearrangements, and those results were checked against IGoR. Hypergeometric tests were used in a later analysis to score TCR-TCR, TCR-HLA and TCR-CMV co-occurrence, with a repertoire-size bias correction applied to the TCR pairs. False discovery rates were estimated in a later analysis by permuting HLA or CMV assignments 20 times. In a later analysis, co-occurring TCRs were grouped using DBSCAN, and TCRdist sequence similarity was added for clustering within HLA-allele-positive subsets. Co-occurrence clustering excluded repertoires with fewer than 30,000 or more than 120,000 public chains, plus five with anomalous nucleotide sharing. TCRdb holds this immuneACCESS table with in-frame rearrangements only. Some clones are missing; in checked studies, unresolved V genes explain under half, and the rest has no known cause. D and trimming come from the DNA, and the V and J calls and clone size come from that table. Recorded for this sample are 150,000 to 200,000 clones; about three quarters of them occurred a single time. The top ten clonotypes cover about 2.6% of the sample.

These data originate in a study of cytomegalovirus exposure and HLA in healthy donors (dated by TCRdb to the late 2010s). Turning to the overall study: An earlier analysis of some 500 of the donors reported approximately 270 Gb of sequence data and around 120 million unique TCR beta sequences from 150 million to 200 million T cells. In a later analysis, previously published TCR beta repertoires from 670 or so donors were re-analyzed and high-resolution HLA genotyping was added so that TCR occurrence patterns could be studied. The T cell repertoires of 666 subjects were profiled by immunosequencing and related to cytomegalovirus serostatus. The number of donors typed differed by locus, with about 629-640 for A, B, C, DRB1 and DQB1, about 500 for DQA1, 600 to 610 for DPA1, and some 440 for DPB1. Rather than using new phenotypic data, the later analysis identified candidate immune exposures from TCR beta sequences and from how often those sequences occurred across donors. The genetic ancestry cluster associated with self-reported Caucasian donors included 81% of the 300 to 400 genotyped donors. Every discovery cohort repertoire had been produced on one sequencing platform. Among almost 400 genotyped donors of the cohort, an average of approximately 240,000 unique TCR beta nucleotide sequences were sequenced per donor, 15% to 20% of them non-productive. The study was designed to test whether signatures of past pathogen exposure could be identified by cataloging public T cell receptors. Donor age, sex, ethnicity and CMV serostatus were compiled alongside the repertoire data. Class I and class II HLA loci were covered by the typing at four-digit resolution. Roughly five DR-DQ haplotypes were treated as single units for association and clustering because of strong linkage in the cohort. Around 320 gigabases of sequencing data and tens of millions of unique TCR sequences were included in an early release covering about 620 HLA-typed donors. A later genetic analysis took genome-wide SNP genotypes for about 65% of the roughly 670 donors and used that subset as a discovery cohort. High-throughput TCR immunosequencing, statistical association of individual TCRs with disease status, and machine learning were combined to predict cytomegalovirus infection status. Besides the first cohort of around 700 subjects, a separate validation cohort made up of 120 different subjects was used. In an earlier analysis of several hundred of the donors, high-throughput TCR beta sequencing was used to judge whether each TCR beta V gene segment behaved as functional or pseudogenic. Study-wide conclusions, independent of this receptor: Linkage disequilibrium might explain the correlated functional status among segregating V segments, but an unknown experimental factor could not be excluded. A cluster of highly shared sequence variants was judged likely to be a technical artifact of the sequencing pipeline. The authors suggested that the approach could potentially be generalized to other disease states and immunological phenotypes. A few of the identified cytomegalovirus-associated TCR beta chains were confirmed in vitro to be specific for cytomegalovirus antigens. About 15 rarely observed V segments, including chromosome 9 orphons, were excluded from the earlier analysis of several hundred of the donors because counts were too low. In a later analysis, several top co-occurrence clusters were reported to appear linked to parvovirus B19, influenza, CMV and Epstein-Barr virus. Sequencing depth was assumed to be roughly uniform across donors in the presence/absence analyses, though that assumption may not hold. Compared with equally common non-associated chains, HLA-associated TCR beta chains in a later analysis were more clonally expanded and had lower generation probabilities. In the study, approximately 160 TCR beta chains were listed as associated with cytomegalovirus. Because HLA typing was unavailable for some donors at each locus, only the typed subset was used in association tests. A further reported finding was that TCR beta sequences accurately predicted the HLA-A and HLA-B alleles for most subjects in the first cohort. CMV serostatus was the only immune exposure information available for the cohort. Assigning TCR associations to individual alleles was difficult when HLA alleles, especially DR and DQ, strongly co-occurred. Most TCR sequences were seen in very few donors, while some public TCRs were found in many individuals. Most CMV-associated TCR beta chains appeared to be HLA-restricted in a later analysis, and the HLA associations seemed to be driven largely by CMV exposure. In an earlier analysis of some 640 of the donors, most TCR beta V segments were observed in productive rearrangements about 87% or about 30% of the time, broadly matching IMGT annotations. In this cohort, only TCR beta chains were sequenced, and detectable features were limited by the absence of alpha or paired-chain data. A later genetic analysis associated a missense DCLRE1C variant with V-gene and J-gene trimming of TCR beta chains, and an independent cohort replicated the association. The 87-base-pair reads could not distinguish some IMGT-functional V segments, including TRBV6-2 and TRBV6-3, so those segments were excluded. At a false discovery rate of 0.05, a later analysis linked roughly 17,000 TCR beta sequences to specific HLA alleles. According to a later analysis, TCR association rates differed among HLA loci, with DRB1 alleles showing the most associated TCRs and HLA-C alleles showing the fewest. A later genetic analysis reported fewer N-insertions in productive TCRs among donors in an Asian-associated ancestry cluster than the approximately 670-donor mean. In both the original and validation cohorts, the classifier was reported to diagnose cytomegalovirus status with high specificity and sensitivity.

The cohort consisted of 670 or so healthy bone marrow donors. All cohort members were sampled while nominally healthy, although unrecorded immune exposures were likely present. The donor was CMV seropositive and belonged to the group of 270 or so seropositive cohort members. A peripheral blood sample was provided by each donor, and peripheral blood mononuclear cells were used for TCR beta sequencing. Genomic DNA extraction from the blood cell samples was performed with the Qiagen DNeasy Blood Extraction Kit. Per the germline V gene, KGHSH is the CDR1 and LQKENI is the CDR2. V ends up 3 bases short and J 8 bases short, with an unmatched junction base count of 5. The CDR3 goes from the cysteine to the phenylalanine over 14 residues. The read is trimmed to its CDR3 DNA, 42 bases read in frame from base 1.

This clonotype originated in a woman between 40 and 50 years old in good health and CMV-seropositive. The sequenced sample was PBMCs. This receptor chain uses TRBV18 and TRBJ1-5, with 9 bases in between that match TRBD1. Here the CDR3 is given as CASSPTGGREPQHF. DNA sequence: TGTGCCAGCTCACCGACAGGGGGTAGGGAGCCCCAGCATTTT.